This TCR beta chain was sequenced in a study of CD8 T cells in ankylosing spondylitis. Study results and limitations: Reportedly, disease-linked clones are significantly enriched in ankylosing spondylitis patients' matched synovial fluid. Ankylosing spondylitis blood appeared to carry a characteristic TCR beta motif of roughly eight highly homologous variants. Before this, some motif variants had been reported in reactive arthritis synovial fluid and blood.

By quantitative 5'-RACE with molecular barcodes, the TCR beta libraries were made. TCRdb reprocessed the 5' RACE reads with MiXCR, giving one entry per CDR3 protein. The top ten clones hold 3.5% of a sample with about 310,000 distinct CDR3 sequences, less than 25% of them seen once. This clonotype was counted a few times. Its specificity is unknown. The trim removed 5 bases at V and 1 base at J, leaving 8 bases unmatched. From germline, CDR1 is DFQATT and CDR2 SNEGSKA (reference sequence). The CDR3 extends over 14 amino acids. What was sequenced was blood, either unsorted or a sorted T cell fraction (not recorded which). The J gene is TRBJ2-7, the V gene TRBV20-1, with 7 positions matching TRBD2. This receptor was identified in a female donor with ankylosing spondylitis or in good health (not recorded which). For the CDR3, the DNA is TGCAGTGCTCCCCCGACTAGCTTTTCCTACGAGCAGTACTTC. As protein: CSAPPTSFSYEQYF.